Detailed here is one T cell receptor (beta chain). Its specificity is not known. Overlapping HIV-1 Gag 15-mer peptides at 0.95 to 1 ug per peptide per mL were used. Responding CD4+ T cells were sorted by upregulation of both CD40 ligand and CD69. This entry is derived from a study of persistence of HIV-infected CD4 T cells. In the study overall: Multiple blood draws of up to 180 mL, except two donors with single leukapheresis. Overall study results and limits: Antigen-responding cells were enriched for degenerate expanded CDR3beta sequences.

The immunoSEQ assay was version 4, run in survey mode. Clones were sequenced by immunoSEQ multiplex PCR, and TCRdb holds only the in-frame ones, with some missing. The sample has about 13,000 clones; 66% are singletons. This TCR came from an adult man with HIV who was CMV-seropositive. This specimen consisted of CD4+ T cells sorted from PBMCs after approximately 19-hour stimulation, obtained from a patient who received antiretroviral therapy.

CDR3 DNA: TGTGCCAGCAGTTACAGAGGGTATGGCTACACCTTC. Amino acid sequence: CASSYRGYGYTF. The chain has TRBV6-5 and TRBJ1-2; D ambiguous. V lost 2 bases, J lost 5 bases, and 6 bases lay in between. There are 12 residues in the CDR3. CDR1 and CDR2 from the germline V gene are MNHEY and SVGAGI.